This T cell receptor beta chain was sequenced for a study of T-cell memory formation after mild COVID-19. Study in general: The two donors had largely donor-specific TCR clusters.

TCRdb passed the 5' RACE reads through MiXCR, listing each CDR3 protein once. The table lists approximately 300,000 distinct CDR3 sequences, more than 15% of them singletons. Germline values: CDR1 SGHRS, CDR2 YFSETQ. The CDR3 is 17 residues long. Losses at the gene ends were 2 bases for V and 2 bases for J; bases not matched to a gene: 6. Ten or more counts support this clonotype. Sequencing was performed on PBMCs or a T cell subset sorted from them (not recorded which). The V gene is TRBV5-1, the J gene TRBJ2-3; 12 nucleotides line up with TRBD2. The origin of this receptor is a man younger than 35 who had mild COVID-19 (a few samples of this study predate the infection). Cell type and time point are not known. DNA of the CDR3: TGCGCCAGCAGCTTTCGGACTAGCGGGGAGCCCACAGATACGCAGTATTTT. This gives the protein CASSFRTSGEPTDTQYF.